The present TCR beta chain was sequenced within a study of cytomegalovirus exposure and HLA in healthy donors. The CDR3 runs to 13 residues. Trimming shortened V by 3 bases and J by 7 bases, and 10 bases separated the two germline ends. Germline V gives CDR1 SNHLY, CDR2 FYNNEI. 13 Jbeta primers and 60 Vbeta primers were used for the PCR. Only in-frame clones appear in the TCRdb table, and some are missing; sequencing was by immunoSEQ multiplex PCR. The sample includes about 190,000 clones, 87% of them seen just once. This clone has just a few counts. This sequence joins TRBV2 and TRBJ1-5, with unresolved D. The TCR originated in a man in his thirties or forties in good health and CMV-seronegative. Sequencing was performed on PBMCs. As DNA, the CDR3 is TGTGCCAGCAGTGAGGGCCGCCGGCAGCCCCAGCATTTT. This gives the protein CASSEGRRQPQHF.